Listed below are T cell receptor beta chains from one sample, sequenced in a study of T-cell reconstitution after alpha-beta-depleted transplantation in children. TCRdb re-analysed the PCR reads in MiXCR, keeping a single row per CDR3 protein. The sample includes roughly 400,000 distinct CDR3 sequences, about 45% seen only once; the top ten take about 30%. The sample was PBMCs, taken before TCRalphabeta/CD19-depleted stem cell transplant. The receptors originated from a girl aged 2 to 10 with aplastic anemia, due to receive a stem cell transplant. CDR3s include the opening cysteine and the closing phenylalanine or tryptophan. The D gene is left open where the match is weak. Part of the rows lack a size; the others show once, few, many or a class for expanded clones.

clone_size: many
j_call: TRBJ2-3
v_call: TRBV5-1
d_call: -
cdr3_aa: CASSLFSDLQYF
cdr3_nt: TGCGCCAGCAGCTTGTTTAGTGACTTACAGTATTTT

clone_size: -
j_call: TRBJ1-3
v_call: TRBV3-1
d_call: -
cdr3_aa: CASSLNGQRLPPGNTIYF
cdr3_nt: TGTGCCAGCAGCCTAAACGGCCAGAGACTACCCCCTGGAAACACCATATATTTT

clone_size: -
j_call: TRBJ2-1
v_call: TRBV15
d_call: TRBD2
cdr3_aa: CASSPYSGTSNNEQFF
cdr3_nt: TGTGCCTCCAGCCCTTATTCCGGGACTAGCAACAATGAGCAGTTCTTC

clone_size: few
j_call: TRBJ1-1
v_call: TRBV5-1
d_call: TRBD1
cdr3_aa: CASSLGTGVDQAFF
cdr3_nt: TGCGCCAGCAGCCTAGGGACAGGGGTTGATCAAGCTTTCTTT

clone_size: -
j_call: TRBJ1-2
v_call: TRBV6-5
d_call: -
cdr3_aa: CASSYDANYGYTF
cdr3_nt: TGTGCCAGCAGTTACGACGCCAACTATGGCTACACCTTC

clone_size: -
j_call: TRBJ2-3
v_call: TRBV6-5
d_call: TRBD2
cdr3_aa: CASSFSSGGRTDTQYF
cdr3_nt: TGTGCCAGCAGTTTTTCTAGCGGGGGGCGCACAGATACGCAGTATTTT

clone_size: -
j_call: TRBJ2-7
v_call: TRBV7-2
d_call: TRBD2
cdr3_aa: CASSRPGGAGYEQYF
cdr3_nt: TGTGCCAGCAGCCGACCGGGGGGGGCGGGCTACGAGCAGTACTTC

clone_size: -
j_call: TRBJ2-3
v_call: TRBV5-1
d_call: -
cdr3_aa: CASSLDRAGTDTQYF
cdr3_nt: TGCGCCAGCAGCTTGGATCGGGCGGGCACAGATACGCAGTATTTT

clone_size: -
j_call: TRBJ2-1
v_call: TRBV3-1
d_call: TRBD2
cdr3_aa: CASSHGLAGGYNNEQFF
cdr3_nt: TGTGCCAGCAGCCATGGACTAGCGGGAGGGTATAACAATGAGCAGTTCTTC

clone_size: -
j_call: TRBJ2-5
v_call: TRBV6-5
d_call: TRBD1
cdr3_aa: CASSYFRDRALQETQYF
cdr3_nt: TGTGCCAGCAGTTATTTCCGGGACAGGGCCCTACAAGAGACCCAGTACTTC

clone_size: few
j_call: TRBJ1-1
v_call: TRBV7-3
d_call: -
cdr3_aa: CASSLGGQSNTEAFF
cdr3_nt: TGTGCCAGCAGCTTAGGAGGACAGTCGAACACTGAAGCTTTCTTT

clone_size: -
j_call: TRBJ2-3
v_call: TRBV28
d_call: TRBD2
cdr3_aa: CASSLGASGGATDTQYF
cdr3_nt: TGTGCCAGCAGTTTAGGGGCTAGCGGGGGGGCCACAGATACGCAGTATTTT

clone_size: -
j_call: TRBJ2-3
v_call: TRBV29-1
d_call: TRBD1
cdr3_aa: CSVQLQGADTQYF
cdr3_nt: TGCAGCGTTCAACTCCAGGGGGCAGATACGCAGTATTTT

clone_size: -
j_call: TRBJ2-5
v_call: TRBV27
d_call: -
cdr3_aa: CASGQGGNQETQYF
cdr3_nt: TGTGCCAGCGGTCAGGGGGGCAATCAAGAGACCCAGTACTTC

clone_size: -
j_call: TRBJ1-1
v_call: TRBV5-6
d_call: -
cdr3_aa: CASDRAANTEAFF
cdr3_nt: TGTGCCAGCGATAGGGCCGCGAACACTGAAGCTTTCTTT

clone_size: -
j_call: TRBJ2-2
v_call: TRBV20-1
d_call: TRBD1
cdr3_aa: CSAADRGSTGELFF
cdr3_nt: TGCAGTGCCGCAGACAGGGGGTCCACCGGGGAGCTGTTTTTT

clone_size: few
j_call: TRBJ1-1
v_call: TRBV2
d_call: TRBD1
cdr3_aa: CASVGDRSMNTEAFF
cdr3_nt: TGTGCCAGTGTGGGGGACAGGAGCATGAACACTGAAGCTTTCTTT

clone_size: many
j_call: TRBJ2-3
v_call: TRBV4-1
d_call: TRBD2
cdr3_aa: CASSHLWTGGTGTDTQYF
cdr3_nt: TGCGCCAGCAGCCACCTATGGACGGGAGGAACGGGCACAGATACGCAGTATTTT

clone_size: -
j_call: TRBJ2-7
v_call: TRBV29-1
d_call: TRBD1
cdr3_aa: CSAYLGQGVPEQYF
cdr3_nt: TGCAGCGCATACCTGGGACAGGGGGTACCCGAGCAGTACTTC

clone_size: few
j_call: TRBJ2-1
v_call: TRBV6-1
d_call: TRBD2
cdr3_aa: CASRTGTSYYNEQFF
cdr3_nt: TGTGCCAGCAGGACCGGGACTAGCTACTACAATGAGCAGTTCTTC

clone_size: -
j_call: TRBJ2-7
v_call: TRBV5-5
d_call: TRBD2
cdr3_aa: CASSRIAGAPSYEQYF
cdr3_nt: TGTGCCAGCAGCAGGATAGCGGGCGCCCCCTCCTACGAGCAGTACTTC

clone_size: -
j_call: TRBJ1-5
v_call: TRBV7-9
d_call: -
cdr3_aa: CASSAQGGFQSQHF
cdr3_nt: TGTGCCAGCAGCGCCCAAGGCGGGTTTCAGTCCCAGCATTTT

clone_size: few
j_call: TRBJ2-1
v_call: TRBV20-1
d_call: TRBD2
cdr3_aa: CSARTSGHFYNEQFF
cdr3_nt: TGCAGTGCCCGGACTAGCGGTCATTTCTACAATGAGCAGTTCTTC

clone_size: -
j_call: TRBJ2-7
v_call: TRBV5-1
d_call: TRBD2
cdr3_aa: CASSFSGSGNSYEQYF
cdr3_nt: TGCGCCAGCAGCTTTAGCGGGAGCGGTAACTCCTACGAGCAGTACTTC

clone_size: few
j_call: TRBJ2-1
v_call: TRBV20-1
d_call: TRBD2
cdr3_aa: CSARPPGLAGEQFF
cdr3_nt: TGCAGTGCTAGGCCTCCGGGACTAGCGGGAGAGCAGTTCTTC

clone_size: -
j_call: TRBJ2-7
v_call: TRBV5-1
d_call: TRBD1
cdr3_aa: CASSLETGPNEQYF
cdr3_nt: TGCGCCAGCAGTCTTGAGACAGGGCCCAACGAGCAGTACTTC

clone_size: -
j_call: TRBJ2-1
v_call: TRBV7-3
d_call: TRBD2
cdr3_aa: CASSLMGTSGHNEQFF
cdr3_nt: TGTGCTAGCAGCTTAATGGGAACTAGCGGGCACAATGAGCAGTTCTTC

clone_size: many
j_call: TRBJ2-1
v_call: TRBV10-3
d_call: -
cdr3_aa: CAISEPYNEQFF
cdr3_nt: TGTGCCATCAGTGAGCCCTACAATGAGCAGTTCTTC

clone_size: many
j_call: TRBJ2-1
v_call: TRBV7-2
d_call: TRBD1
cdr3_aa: CASSFPGQGINEQFF
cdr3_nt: TGTGCCAGCAGCTTCCCGGGACAGGGAATAAATGAGCAGTTCTTC

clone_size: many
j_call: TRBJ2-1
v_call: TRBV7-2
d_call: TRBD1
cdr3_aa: CASSLAGTGGGNEQFF
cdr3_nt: TGTGCCAGCAGCTTAGCGGGGACAGGGGGGGGCAATGAGCAGTTCTTC

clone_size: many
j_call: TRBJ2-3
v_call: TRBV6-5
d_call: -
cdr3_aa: CASSSRGRTSTDTQYF
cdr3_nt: TGTGCCAGCAGTTCCCGGGGAAGGACTAGCACAGATACGCAGTATTTT

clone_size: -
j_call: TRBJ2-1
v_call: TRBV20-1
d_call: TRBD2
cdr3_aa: CSARVSGRFNEQFF
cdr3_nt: TGCAGTGCTAGAGTTAGCGGGAGGTTCAATGAGCAGTTCTTC

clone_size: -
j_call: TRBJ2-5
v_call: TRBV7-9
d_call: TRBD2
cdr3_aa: CASSPMREGTQETQYF
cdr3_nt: TGTGCCAGCAGCCCCATGCGGGAGGGGACCCAAGAGACCCAGTACTTC

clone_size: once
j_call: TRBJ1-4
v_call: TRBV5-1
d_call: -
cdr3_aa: CASSLGAPSTNEKLFF
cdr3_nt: TGCGCCAGCAGCTTAGGGGCACCCTCAACTAATGAAAAACTGTTTTTT

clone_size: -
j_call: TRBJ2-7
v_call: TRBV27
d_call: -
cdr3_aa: CASSPTGLMYEQYF
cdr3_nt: TGTGCCAGCAGTCCTACGGGACTGATGTACGAGCAGTACTTC

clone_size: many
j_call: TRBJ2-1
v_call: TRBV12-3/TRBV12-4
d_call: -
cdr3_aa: CASSLARGNEQFF
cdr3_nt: TGTGCCAGCAGTTTAGCGAGGGGAAATGAGCAGTTCTTC

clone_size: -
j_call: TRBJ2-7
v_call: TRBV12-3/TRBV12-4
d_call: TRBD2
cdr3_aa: CASSIGTSGVYEQYF
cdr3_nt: TGTGCCAGCAGTATCGGGACTAGCGGGGTGTACGAGCAGTACTTC

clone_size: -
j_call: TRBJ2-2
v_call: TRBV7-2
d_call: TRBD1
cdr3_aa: CASTPQGRSNTGELFF
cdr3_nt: TGTGCCAGCACCCCACAGGGGCGTAGTAACACCGGGGAGCTGTTTTTT

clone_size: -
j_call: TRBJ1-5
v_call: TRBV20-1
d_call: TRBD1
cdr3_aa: CSARGTESGNQPQHF
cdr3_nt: TGCAGTGCTAGGGGGACAGAGAGCGGCAATCAGCCCCAGCATTTT

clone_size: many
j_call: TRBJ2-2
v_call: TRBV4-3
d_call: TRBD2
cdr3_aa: CASSQGGLAGANTGELFF
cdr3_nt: TGCGCCAGCAGCCAAGGGGGGTTGGCGGGGGCGAACACCGGGGAGCTGTTTTTT

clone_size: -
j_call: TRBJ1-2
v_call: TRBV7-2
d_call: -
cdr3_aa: CASSLALGDGYTF
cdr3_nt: TGTGCCAGCAGCTTAGCCCTGGGGGACGGCTACACCTTC

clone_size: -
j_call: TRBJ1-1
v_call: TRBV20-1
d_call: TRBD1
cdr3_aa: CSAGGQEYTEAFF
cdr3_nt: TGCAGTGCTGGGGGACAGGAATACACTGAAGCTTTCTTT

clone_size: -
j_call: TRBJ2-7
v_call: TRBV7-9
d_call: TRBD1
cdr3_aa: CASSPSGQGSYEQYF
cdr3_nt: TGTGCCAGCAGCCCTTCGGGACAGGGAAGCTACGAGCAGTACTTC

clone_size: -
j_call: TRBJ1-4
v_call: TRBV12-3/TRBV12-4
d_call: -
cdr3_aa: CASSLQGRVNEKLFF
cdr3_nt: TGTGCCAGCAGTTTACAGGGGAGGGTTAATGAAAAACTGTTTTTT

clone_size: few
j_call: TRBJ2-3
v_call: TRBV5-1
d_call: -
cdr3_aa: CASSLGRGRDTQYF
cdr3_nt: TGCGCCAGCAGCTTGGGGAGGGGCAGAGATACGCAGTATTTT

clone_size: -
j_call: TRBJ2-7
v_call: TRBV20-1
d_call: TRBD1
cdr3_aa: CSARDRDRGVGDEQYF
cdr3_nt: TGCAGTGCTAGAGACCGGGACAGGGGAGTAGGTGACGAGCAGTACTTC

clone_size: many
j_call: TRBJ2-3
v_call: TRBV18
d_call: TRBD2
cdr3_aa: CASSPRGTSADTQYF
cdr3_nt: TGTGCCAGCTCACCACGGGGGACTAGCGCAGATACGCAGTATTTT

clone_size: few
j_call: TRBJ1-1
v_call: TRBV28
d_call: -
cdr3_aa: CASSLRIVRGVNTEAFF
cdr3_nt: TGTGCCAGCAGTTTACGGATCGTCCGGGGGGTGAACACTGAAGCTTTCTTT